The T cell receptor beta chain described here comes from a study of Ad26.COV2.S vaccination and SARS-CoV-2 variants. Study conclusions and caveats: The TCR-based breadth and depth measures might underestimate overall T cell responses. Reported findings describe substantial breadth in spike-specific CD8+ and CD4+ T cell responses following vaccination.

With V trimmed by 4 bases and J by 6 bases, 6 bases remained unmatched. From germline, CDR1 is SGHTA and CDR2 FQGTGA. This CDR3 comprises 15 residues. This clone was picked up one time. Its antigen is currently unknown. This table comes from immunoSEQ multiplex PCR, and its TCRdb copy is limited to in-frame clones, with some not included. The sample contains about 180,000 clones, about 83% of which appear only once. The receptor's source is a human donor who had recovered from COVID-19. The sample here was peripheral blood, taken after recovery from COVID-19. This chain connects TRBV7-3 to TRBJ2-1; 10 bases agree with TRBD1. The chain's CDR3 is CASSWGQGIGNEQFF. CDR3 sequence (DNA): TGTGCCAGCAGCTGGGGACAGGGGATTGGCAATGAGCAGTTCTTC.